This T cell receptor beta chain appears in the sequencing data of a study of shared T cell receptors in the human thymus. Unmatched junction bases numbered 12, after V lost 5 bases and J lost 8 bases. Germline loops: CDR1 SGHKS, CDR2 YYEKEE (reference sequence). The CDR3 is 14 amino acids. This table comes from immunoSEQ multiplex PCR, and its TCRdb copy is limited to in-frame clones, with some not included. The table shows hundreds of thousands of clones, with 70% to 90% occurring only once. The sample also formed part of further work on human thymus T cells. That report notes: Usage of V and J genes appeared biased in thymic and blood repertoires.

The origin of this receptor is a girl less than two years old with a congenital heart defect. V gene TRBV5-5 combines with J gene TRBJ2-7, with 8 bases identical to TRBD1. The specimen was thymocytes. DNA of the CDR3: TGTGCCAGCAGTCTGGCATCGGACAGGGATAAGCAGTACTTC. Translation gives CASSLASDRDKQYF.